The 17 T cell receptor beta chains in this list originate from one sample, sequenced in a study of blood T cell repertoires in COVID-19. Using immunoSEQ multiplex PCR, the repertoire was profiled, and TCRdb retains in-frame clones only, with some absent. Among roughly 140,000 clones listed, 80% to 90% were seen once. The sequencing input was peripheral blood. Source of these receptors: a woman aged 50 to 60 with acute or convalescent COVID-19.

This clone is a singleton in its sample. The chain couples TRBV7-3 to TRBJ1-1; tentatively, D is TRBD1 (5 bases). The germline gives CDR1 SGHTA, CDR2 FQGTGA. Trimming took 5 bases from V and 4 from J, leaving 11 bases between them. The CDR3 runs to 13 residues. The DNA of the CDR3 is TGTGCCAGCAGCCCCCGACAGTTCACTGAAGCTTTCTTT. It codes for CASSPRQFTEAFF.

V and J are TRBV27 and TRBJ1-2, with D perhaps matching TRBD1 (6 bases). With 3 bases removed from V and 1 base from J, the gap between germline ends came to 21 bases. Germline V gene lookup returns CDR1 MNHEY and CDR2 SMNVEV (reference sequence). This CDR3 has 18 amino acids. CDR3 residues: CASSFLRTGSPYNYGYTF. The CDR3 DNA reads TGTGCCAGCAGTTTTTTGAGAACAGGGAGTCCCTATAACTATGGCTACACCTTC.

This clone was seen only once. Other DNA sequences of this sample code for an identical CDR3. The genes are TRBV19 and TRBJ1-1; 7 bases are shared with TRBD1. The germline V gene encodes CDR1 LNHDA and CDR2 SQIVND (reference sequence). V was pared by 5 bases and J by 4 bases, with 7 bases of the junction left unmatched. This CDR3 is built from 14 residues. CDR3 residues: CASSPHRGGTEAFF. The CDR3 bases are TGTGCCAGTAGTCCACACAGGGGCGGCACTGAAGCTTTCTTT. Full variable domain (rest looked up from reference TRBV19 and TRBJ1-1): DGGITQSPKYLFRKEGQNVTLSCEQNLNHDAMYWYRQDPGQGLRLIYYSQIVNDFQKGDIAEGYSVSREKKESFPLTVTSAQKNPTAFYLCASSPHRGGTEAFFGQGTRLTVV.

As for this clone: Other DNA sequences within the sample encode an identical CDR3. The V and J genes are TRBV6-5 and TRBJ1-6, with 7 bases lining up with TRBD1. V trimming: 6 bases; J trimming: 7 bases; junction bases outside the gene matches: 6. This CDR3 is built from 14 residues. Germline CDR1 reads MNHEY; CDR2 reads SVGAGI. CDR3 coding DNA: TGTGCCAGCAGGGGGCAGGGGGGAAATTCACCCCTCCACTTT. This gives the protein CASRGQGGNSPLHF.

V usage is TRBV5-1 and J usage is TRBJ2-7, with a weak D call TRBD2 (5 bases). Between the trimmed V and J ends, which lost 0 bases and 2 bases, there was a span of 12 bases. CDR3 size: 15 residues. Germline V gene lookup returns CDR1 SGHRS and CDR2 YFSETQ. The CDR3 DNA follows: TGCGCCAGCAGCTTGGGCACAGCGGAAACCTACGAGCAGTACTTC. Translation: CASSLGTAETYEQYF.

The chain couples TRBV20-1 to TRBJ1-1, with unresolved D. CDR3 size: 11 residues. The V end was cut by 7 bases, the J end by 6 bases, with 12 bases between. Germline values: CDR1 DFQATT, CDR2 SNEGSKA (reference sequence). The CDR3 DNA reads TGCAGTGTTCGGGATTTCCCTGAAGCTTTCTTT. This codes for CSVRDFPEAFF.

The sample holds one count of this clone. The chain employs TRBV15 and TRBJ1-6; D perhaps matches TRBD1 (6 bases). Per the germline V gene, CDR1 is LNHNV and CDR2 is YYDKDF (reference sequence). This CDR3 comprises 14 residues. V was clipped by 7 bases and J by 5 bases, with 12 bases between them. The CDR3 loop reads CATIGGRDNSPLHF. As DNA, the CDR3 is TGTGCCACCATAGGGGGGAGGGATAATTCACCCCTCCACTTT.

In its sample, this clone was seen once. The chain employs TRBV21-1 and TRBJ2-7; the table's D call, TRBD1, has no DNA check behind it. TRBV21-1 is a pseudogene. There are 14 residues in the CDR3. The CDR3 sequence: CASNLPGQIYEQYF. The DNA of the CDR3 is TGTGCCAGCAATCTACCGGGACAGATATACGAGCAGTACTTC.

CDR3 amino acids: CASSETASGGRTQYF. CDR3 DNA sequence: TGTGCCAGCAGTGAAACGGCTAGCGGGGGACGGACCCAGTACTTC. The chain combines TRBV6-1 with TRBJ2-5; TRBD2 matches at 10 bases. The J segment lost 7 bases and the V segment lost 2 bases, leaving 7 bases of the junction unmatched. Germline V gives CDR1 MNHNS, CDR2 SASEGT. This CDR3 spans 15 amino acids.

The genes are TRBV2 and TRBJ2-3; TRBD2 is a possible D gene (5 bases). Between the trimmed V and J ends, which lost 3 bases and 1 base, there was a span of 20 bases. This CDR3 region has 18 residues. Looked up from germline, CDR1 is SNHLY and CDR2 is FYNNEI. DNA of the CDR3: TGTGCCAGCAGTGATTTAGTCCCACTAGGTGGGGGCACAGATACGCAGTATTTT. Translated: CASSDLVPLGGGTDTQYF. Full variable domain (remainder filled in from reference TRBV2 and TRBJ2-3): EPEVTQTPSHQVTQMGQEVILRCVPISNHLYFYWYRQILGQKVEFLVSFYNNEISEKSEIFDDQFSVERPDGSNFTLKIRSTKLEDSAMYFCASSDLVPLGGGTDTQYFGPGTRLTVL.

J is TRBJ2-5 and V is TRBV5-1, with a possible D match to TRBD2 (6 bases). V lost 0 bases, J lost 1 base, and 16 bases lay in between. The CDR3 extends over 17 amino acids. In germline, CDR1 is SGHRS, CDR2 YFSETQ. This CDR3 reads CASSLVGGRGIQETQYF. The CDR3 coding sequence is TGCGCCAGCAGCTTGGTGGGGGGTAGGGGAATCCAAGAGACCCAGTACTTC. Full variable domain (missing parts from reference TRBV5-1 and TRBJ2-5): KAGVTQTPRYLIKTRGQQVTLSCSPISGHRSVSWYQQTPGQGLQFLFEYFSETQRNKGNFPGRFSGRQFSNSRSEMNVSTLELGDSALYLCASSLVGGRGIQETQYFGPGTRLLVL.

This clone was observed a single time. The rearrangement uses TRBV18 and TRBJ1-1; the D gene is possibly TRBD1 (6 bases). Trimming shortened V by 1 base and J by 1 base, and 10 bases separated the two germline ends. Germline loops: CDR1 KGHSH, CDR2 LQKENI. The CDR3 consists of 15 residues. Here the CDR3 reads CASSPQQGQNTEAFF. DNA for the CDR3: TGTGCCAGCTCACCACAGCAGGGGCAGAACACTGAAGCTTTCTTT.

This clone was seen a handful of times. The chain has TRBV10-2 and TRBJ2-7, with 8 nucleotides matching TRBD1. The germline V gene has CDR1 WSHSY and CDR2 SAAADI. Trimming at V came to 0 bases and at J to 6 bases, leaving 7 bases not matched to a gene. This CDR3 is 15 amino acids long. CDR3 DNA sequence: TGCGCCAGCAGTGAGTCGACAGGGGTGGTCCTCGAGCAGTACTTC. Encoded protein: CASSESTGVVLEQYF.

V usage is TRBV30 and J usage is TRBJ1-5; D perhaps matches TRBD1 (5 bases). The CDR3 covers 17 residues. Germline lookup yields CDR1 GTSNPN and CDR2 SVGIG (reference sequence). V dropped 0 bases and J dropped 11 bases, with 26 bases sitting between them. As DNA, the CDR3 is TGTGCCTGGAGTGTAGGGGTGTTTAGGGCCGGTATGTCGACCCAGCATTTT. It translates to CAWSVGVFRAGMSTQHF.

V is TRBV6-6 and J is TRBJ1-3, with unresolved D. Germline-derived CDR1 and CDR2 are MNHNY and SVGAGI (reference sequence). V was pared by 7 bases and J by 1 base, with 14 bases between. CDR3 length equals 15 residues. This CDR3 reads CASTLVWESGNTIYF. The CDR3 coding sequence is TGTGCCAGCACCCTAGTCTGGGAGTCTGGAAACACCATATATTTT.

The chain is built from TRBV6-5 and TRBJ1-1; 7 nucleotides line up with TRBD1. This CDR3 has 13 amino acids. Germline values: CDR1 MNHEY, CDR2 SVGAGI. J gave up 6 bases and V 5 bases, and 6 bases lay outside the gene matches. The CDR3 nucleotides are TGTGCCAGCAGTCGACAGGGTTTCTCTGAAGCTTTCTTT. This encodes CASSRQGFSEAFF.

The chain joins TRBV6-2 or TRBV6-3 to TRBJ2-1, with D tentatively TRBD1 (6 bases). The V end lost 6 bases, the J end lost 2 bases, and 17 bases lay between the germline ends. The CDR3 runs to 16 residues. In germline, CDR1 is MNHEY, CDR2 SVGEGT. The CDR3 region is CASSPFSAGAYNEQFF. CDR3 bases: TGTGCCAGCAGCCCTTTCTCGGCAGGGGCCTACAATGAGCAGTTCTTC.